These 9 T cell receptor beta chains were all obtained from the same sample, sequenced in a study of shared clonotypes between healthy human individuals. This table comes from immunoSEQ multiplex PCR, and its TCRdb copy is limited to in-frame clones, with some not included. The sample holds 800,000 or so clones, approximately 96% seen once. Naive CD8 isolation took CD45RO-negative cells positively selected for CCR7 and excluded terminally differentiated effector memory CD45RA+ cells. Sequenced input: naive CD8+ T cells sorted from blood. The receptors stem from a man aged 25-45 years in good health.

This chain uses TRBV5-4 with TRBJ2-7; 9 bases are shared with TRBD1. Germline CDR1 reads SGHNT; CDR2 reads YYREEE (reference sequence). Germline trimming cut 2 bases from V and 4 bases from J; bases unmatched to any gene: 7. The CDR3 totals 15 residues. The DNA of the CDR3 is TGTGCCAGCAGCTTCTCTCGGGGACAGGGTTACGAGCAGTACTTC. It is translated as CASSFSRGQGYEQYF.

In its sample, this clone was seen once. V usage is TRBV5-4 and J usage is TRBJ2-2; no clear D. CDR3 length equals 13 residues. With 6 bases removed from V and 4 bases from J, the gap between germline ends came to 10 bases. Germline loops: CDR1 SGHNT, CDR2 YYREEE (reference sequence). The CDR3 loop reads CASKSLVTGELFF. CDR3 sequence (DNA): TGTGCCAGCAAGTCGTTGGTCACCGGGGAGCTGTTTTTT.

This rearrangement joins TRBV7-8 to TRBJ2-7; possibly TRBD1 for D (6 bases). Between the trimmed V and J ends, which lost 3 bases and 2 bases, there was a span of 11 bases. CDR3 length equals 14 residues. The V gene's germline CDR1 is SGHVS and CDR2 FQNEAQ. CDR3 in DNA: TGTGCCAGCAGCTTGGACAGAGTCACCTACGAGCAGTACTTC. It is translated as CASSLDRVTYEQYF.

V and J are TRBV7-9 and TRBJ2-3; D gene unclear. With 5 bases removed from V and 1 base from J, the gap between germline ends came to 16 bases. The CDR3 extends over 16 amino acids. Germline V CDR1 and CDR2: SEHNR, FQNEAQ (reference sequence). CDR3 region: CASSRGRGLGTDTQYF. Here the CDR3 DNA reads TGTGCCAGCAGCCGCGGCCGCGGTTTGGGCACAGATACGCAGTATTTT.

The chain employs TRBV7-6 and TRBJ2-3; D call uncertain. Germline V gene sequence: CDR1 SGHVS, CDR2 FNYEAQ. This CDR3 comprises 13 residues. Trimming removed 5 bases from V and 2 bases from J, with 8 bases in between. CDR3 DNA sequence: TGTGCCAGCAGCGCCGATTACACAGATACGCAGTATTTT. Translation: CASSADYTDTQYF.

The gene calls are TRBV10-3 and TRBJ2-2; D gene ambiguous. Trimming shortened V by 6 bases and J by 1 base, and 21 bases separated the two germline ends. CDR3 length equals 18 residues. Germline V gene lookup returns CDR1 ENHRY and CDR2 SYGVKD. The CDR3 DNA reads as TGTGCCATCAGCAACCCACCAATTCGGGTTGTGAACACCGGGGAGCTGTTTTTT. Its translation: CAISNPPIRVVNTGELFF.

The CDR3 reads CASSGGGLAGTETQYF. DNA for the CDR3: TGTGCCAGCAGCGGAGGGGGACTAGCGGGAACAGAGACCCAGTACTTC. The V gene is TRBV9, the J gene TRBJ2-5, with 13 bases aligning to TRBD2. The CDR3 contains 16 residues. The junction had 6 bases not matched to a gene; V was cut back by 3 bases and J by 4 bases. Germline V gene lookup returns CDR1 SGDLS and CDR2 YYNGEE.

CDR3 amino acids: CASSLGAGENQETQYF. CDR3 sequence (DNA): TGTGCCAGCAGCTTAGGGGCGGGGGAGAACCAAGAGACCCAGTACTTC. J is TRBJ2-5 and V is TRBV11-3, with 7 nucleotides matching TRBD2. This CDR3 is built from 16 residues. V dropped 1 base and J dropped 0; count of bases not matched to a gene: 5. Looked up from germline, CDR1 is SGHNT and CDR2 is YENEEA.

The V gene is TRBV9, the J gene TRBJ2-7, with D possibly TRBD2 on 5 matching bases. CDR3 length: 15 residues. Trimming pared 4 bases from V and 5 bases from J, leaving 19 bases between. CDR1 and CDR2 from the germline V gene are SGDLS and YYNGEE. CDR3: CASSPRGGSNDEQYF. The DNA of the CDR3 is TGTGCCAGCAGCCCCCGGGGTGGATCGAACGACGAGCAGTACTTC. Drawing the rest from reference TRBV9 and TRBJ2-7, the complete variable domain is DSGVTQTPKHLITATGQRVTLRCSPRSGDLSVYWYQQSLDQGLQFLIQYYNGEERAKGNILERFSAQQFPDLHSELNLSSLELGDSALYFCASSPRGGSNDEQYFGPGTRLTVT.